The next 29 T cell receptor beta chains were all read from a single sample in a study of T-cell memory formation after mild COVID-19. TCRdb re-derived calls from the 5' RACE reads in MiXCR, one entry per CDR3 protein. This sample carries 450,000 to 650,000 distinct CDR3 sequences, about 20% of them seen once, and the ten largest clones take under 8.5%. The sequencing sample was made of PBMCs or a T cell subset sorted from them (not recorded which). These receptors were obtained from an adult woman who had mild COVID-19 (a few samples of this study predate the infection). Cell type and time point are not known.

The chain combines TRBV3-1 with TRBJ1-6, with D possibly being TRBD1 (5 bases). The CDR3 length is 16 residues. Germline V gene sequence: CDR1 LGHDT, CDR2 YNNKEL (reference sequence). The ends were cut back, 5 bases at V and 0 bases at J, with 11 bases in the middle. CDR3: CASSNRGSSYNSPLHF. CDR3 nucleotides: TGTGCCAGCAGCAATAGGGGAAGCTCCTATAATTCACCCCTCCACTTT.

The chain employs TRBV29-1 and TRBJ2-3; maybe TRBD1 (6 bases). V was trimmed by 5 bases and J by 4 bases, leaving 10 bases between them. From germline, CDR1 is SQVTM and CDR2 ANQGSEA. The CDR3 loop spans 12 amino acids. CDR3 DNA: TGCAGCGTTAGCAGGGGACCAGATACGCAGTATTTT. This sequence encodes CSVSRGPDTQYF.

In this sample, this clonotype turned up once. V usage is TRBV10-1 and J usage is TRBJ1-6, with TRBD1 as a possible D gene (6 bases). The germline CDR1 and CDR2 sequences are WNHNN and SYGVQD (reference sequence). The CDR3 totals 13 residues. Trimming left V 2 bases short and J 11 bases short, with 10 bases between. CDR3 sequence (DNA): TGCGCCAGCAGTGAGAGGGGGGCTGCACCCCTCCACTTT. Translated: CASSERGAAPLHF.

This clonotype was detected only a few times. V is TRBV19 and J is TRBJ1-5; unclear D gene. Looked up from germline, CDR1 is LNHDA and CDR2 is SQIVND (reference sequence). This CDR3 has 12 residues. V lost 3 bases and J 4 bases, leaving 4 bases between the germline ends. The CDR3 region has the DNA TGTGCCAGTAGTATCCCTAATCAGCCCCAGCATTTT. This sequence encodes CASSIPNQPQHF.

The chain recombines TRBV27 with TRBJ2-3; 10 bases agree with TRBD2. J gave up 3 bases and V 6 bases, and 9 bases lay outside the gene matches. Per the germline V gene, CDR1 is MNHEY and CDR2 is SMNVEV (reference sequence). The CDR3 spans 16 residues. The CDR3 DNA follows: TGTGCCAGCAGCCTAGCTAGCGGGAGAGCGACAGATACGCAGTATTTT. Translation gives CASSLASGRATDTQYF.

The V gene is TRBV6-6, the J gene TRBJ1-3, with 8 bases lining up with TRBD1. Germline CDR1 MNHNY, CDR2 SVGAGI (reference sequence). V gave up 10 bases and J gave up 1 base; unmatched junction bases: 12. The CDR3 loop spans 16 amino acids. The CDR3 region is CATRRSQGASGNTIYF. DNA of the CDR3: TGTGCCACCCGAAGATCCCAGGGGGCTTCTGGAAACACCATATATTTT.

This clonotype showed up many times. The chain couples TRBV5-1 to TRBJ1-2; D unclear. Germline loops: CDR1 SGHRS, CDR2 YFSETQ. Trimming took off 3 bases at V and 1 base at J, with 13 bases between the two ends. This CDR3 comprises 15 residues. CDR3 nucleotide sequence: TGCGCCAGCAGCTCCTCTAGACTGGATAACTATGGCTACACCTTC. Translation: CASSSSRLDNYGYTF.

V usage is TRBV7-9 and J usage is TRBJ2-3; D gene ambiguous. Germline assignment: CDR1 SEHNR and CDR2 FQNEAQ (reference sequence). This CDR3 is built from 16 residues. The V end was cut by 5 bases, the J end by 6 bases, with 21 bases between. CDR3 in amino acids: CASSEDWPGSYDTQYF. The CDR3 DNA reads as TGTGCCAGCAGCGAAGACTGGCCCGGTTCCTACGATACGCAGTATTTT.

The genes are TRBV7-6 and TRBJ1-6; D gene unclear. The CDR3 extends over 15 amino acids. The V end was cut by 0 bases, the J end by 7 bases, with 10 bases between. The germline gives CDR1 SGHVS, CDR2 FNYEAQ. CDR3 in DNA: TGTGCCAGCAGCTTAGCGCCAGCATCGAATTCACCCCTCCACTTT. Its translation: CASSLAPASNSPLHF.

The rearrangement joins TRBV9 to TRBJ2-3; D may be TRBD2 (6 bases). V lost 3 bases and J 3 bases, leaving 11 bases between the germline ends. The CDR3 length is 14 residues. The germline V gene has CDR1 SGDLS and CDR2 YYNGEE. CDR3 sequence reads: CASSALLATDTQYF. For the CDR3, the DNA is TGTGCCAGCAGCGCCCTTCTAGCGACAGATACGCAGTATTTT. The full variable domain, completed using reference TRBV9 and TRBJ2-3, is DSGVTQTPKHLITATGQRVTLRCSPRSGDLSVYWYQQSLDQGLQFLIQYYNGEERAKGNILERFSAQQFPDLHSELNLSSLELGDSALYFCASSALLATDTQYFGPGTRLTVL.

CDR3 in DNA: TGTGCCAGCAGCCTTACACCGGGACAGGGATTCACAGATACGCAGTATTTT. It is translated as CASSLTPGQGFTDTQYF. The chain links TRBV12-3 or TRBV12-4 to TRBJ2-3; TRBD1 matches 9 bases. J was trimmed by 2 bases and V by 6 bases; bases with no gene match: 12. CDR3 length equals 17 residues.

V gene TRBV7-2 combines with J gene TRBJ1-1, with D possibly TRBD1 on 6 matching bases. The CDR3 consists of 18 residues. CDR1 is SGHTA and CDR2 is FQGNSA in the germline V gene. Between the trimmed V and J ends, which lost 1 base and 6 bases, there was a span of 24 bases. The CDR3 coding sequence is TGTGCCAGCAGCTTAGAGGGTCCGCGGGGGGGCCTCGGGCCTGAAGCTTTCTTT. It encodes CASSLEGPRGGLGPEAFF.

This clonotype showed up just a few times. In DNA form, the CDR3 reads TGTGCCAGCCTCTTGGGACAGGGGGCCCAGATTAGGGGGGAGACCCAGTACTTC. Amino acids: CASLLGQGAQIRGETQYF. The chain couples TRBV2 to TRBJ2-5; 12 bases align to TRBD1. Looked up from germline, CDR1 is SNHLY and CDR2 is FYNNEI. This CDR3 is built from 18 residues. Trimming removed 8 bases from V and 5 bases from J; junction bases left unmatched: 18.

This clonotype was recorded a few times. The chain links TRBV2 to TRBJ2-2; 9 bases align to TRBD1. CDR1 and CDR2 from the germline V gene are SNHLY and FYNNEI. V trimming: 5 bases; J trimming: 6 bases; junction bases outside the gene matches: 1. This CDR3 contains 13 residues. The DNA for the CDR3 is TGTGCCAGCAGTTGGACAGGGGCCGGGGAGCTGTTTTTT. Translated: CASSWTGAGELFF.

There are a few counts of this clonotype. The chain recombines TRBV6-2 or TRBV6-3 with TRBJ2-2; TRBD2 might be the D (6 bases). The V end lost 5 bases, the J end lost 7 bases, and 11 bases lay between the germline ends. This CDR3 comprises 13 residues. From germline, CDR1 is MNHEY and CDR2 SVGEGT. This CDR3 reads CASSHLANGELFF. The CDR3 region has the DNA TGTGCCAGCAGTCATCTAGCGAACGGGGAGCTGTTTTTT.

This sequence joins TRBV7-9 and TRBJ2-7, with D possibly being TRBD1 or TRBD2 (5 bases each). In germline, CDR1 is SEHNR, CDR2 FQNEAQ (reference sequence). Trimming took off 4 bases at V and 7 bases at J, with 20 bases between the two ends. The CDR3 is 15 amino acids. The CDR3 DNA reads TGTGCCAGCAGCTCACCGGGACGTAGTACGTTGGAGCAGTACTTC. This translates into CASSSPGRSTLEQYF.

This clonotype was seen only a few times. This chain joins TRBV7-8 and TRBJ2-3, with TRBD2 matching 7 bases. The germline gives CDR1 SGHVS, CDR2 FQNEAQ. Unmatched junction bases numbered 6, after V lost 1 base and J lost 8 bases. The CDR3 spans 14 residues. CDR3 coding DNA: TGTGCCAGCAGCTTAGAGCGGGGCTCGGCTACGCAGTATTTT. It codes for CASSLERGSATQYF.

The chain recombines TRBV7-2 with TRBJ2-3; TRBD2 aligns across 7 bases. Unmatched junction bases numbered 9, after V lost 6 bases and J lost 3 bases. The CDR3 contains 15 residues. The V gene's germline CDR1 is SGHTA and CDR2 FQGNSA. The CDR3 region is CASRIAGVGTDTQYF. DNA for the CDR3: TGTGCCAGCAGAATCGCGGGAGTGGGTACAGATACGCAGTATTTT.

This clonotype was seen more than once but under ten times. The junction and the germline gene differ at one end; a read error may be behind it. This sequence joins TRBV2 and TRBJ2-7; TRBD2 is a possible D gene (5 bases). Germline assignment: CDR1 SNHLY and CDR2 FYNNEI. The CDR3 totals 15 residues. CDR3 in DNA: TGTGCCAGCAGCGAAGACTACCCCAGCTCCTACGAGCAGTACTTC. Its translation is CASSEDYPSSYEQYF.

The chain links TRBV5-6 to TRBJ2-5; D may be TRBD1 (6 bases). Germline V lookup: CDR1 SGHDT, CDR2 YYEEEE. The CDR3 contains 13 residues. V shed 1 base and J shed 5 bases, with 9 bases lying between them. The CDR3 DNA reads TGTGCCAGCAGCTTGAACAGGGATGAGACCCAGTACTTC. Translated, it gives CASSLNRDETQYF.

J is TRBJ2-2 and V is TRBV6-5, with TRBD2 identical over 7 bases. The ends lost 1 base at V and 3 bases at J; junction bases unmatched: 5. CDR1 MNHEY and CDR2 SVGAGI come from the germline V gene. CDR3 size: 16 residues. The CDR3 nucleotides are TGTGCCAGCAGTTACTGGCGGGAGAAGGACACCGGGGAGCTGTTTTTT. Its protein product is CASSYWREKDTGELFF.

In this sample, this clonotype turned up many times. The V gene is TRBV5-1, the J gene TRBJ2-3; the D gene could be TRBD1 or TRBD2 (5 bases each). Germline V gene sequence: CDR1 SGHRS, CDR2 YFSETQ. Trimming pared 4 bases from V and 2 bases from J, leaving 17 bases between. This CDR3 spans 16 amino acids. This CDR3 reads CASSPGLVGVTDTQYF. DNA for the CDR3: TGCGCCAGCAGCCCAGGACTGGTGGGGGTCACAGATACGCAGTATTTT.

The chain couples TRBV15 to TRBJ1-2; D remains ambiguous. This CDR3 comprises 13 residues. V was shortened by 6 bases and J by 0 bases, with 8 bases between the two germline ends. Germline CDR1 is LNHNV and CDR2 is YYDKDF (reference sequence). The CDR3 is CATREGSNYGYTF. CDR3 nucleotide sequence: TGTGCCACCAGGGAGGGTTCTAACTATGGCTACACCTTC.

This clonotype was counted between two and nine times. The chain carries TRBV6-2 or TRBV6-3 and TRBJ2-2; a possible D gene is TRBD1 (5 bases). The CDR3 contains 11 residues. Looked up from germline, CDR1 is MNHEY and CDR2 is SVGEGT. Trimming removed 10 bases at V and 8 bases at J, with 11 bases between. The CDR3 DNA is TGTGCCACCAATCAGGGTGGGGAGCTGTTTTTT. This encodes CATNQGGELFF.

This clonotype was counted a few times. The chain has TRBV12-3 or TRBV12-4 and TRBJ2-1; 10 bases align to TRBD2. The ends lost 2 bases at V and 5 bases at J; junction bases unmatched: 6. CDR3 size: 16 residues. The CDR3 sequence is CASSLSGLADHNEQFF. The DNA of the CDR3 is TGTGCCAGCAGTTTAAGTGGACTAGCGGACCACAATGAGCAGTTCTTC.

This clonotype occurred once. The gene calls are TRBV27 and TRBJ2-7; D tentatively reads TRBD1 or TRBD2 (5 bases each). CDR1 and CDR2 (germline): MNHEY, SMNVEV (reference sequence). V lost 5 bases and J lost 0, with 17 bases in between. The CDR3 runs to 16 residues. The CDR3 reads CASSPGTLGTSYEQYF. DNA for the CDR3: TGTGCCAGCAGTCCTGGGACGCTCGGCACCTCCTACGAGCAGTACTTC.

Only a few counts were recorded for this clonotype. The rearrangement joins TRBV5-6 to TRBJ2-7; 9 bases align to TRBD1. The CDR3 has 14 amino acids. J lost 6 bases, V lost 4 bases, and 8 bases had no gene match. Germline V lookup: CDR1 SGHDT, CDR2 YYEEEE. CDR3 sequence (DNA): TGTGCCAGCAGCCAAGGACAGGGGATTGCCGAGCAGTACTTC. Its protein is CASSQGQGIAEQYF. The full variable domain, in which reference TRBV5-6 and TRBJ2-7 provide the parts outside the CDR3, is DAGVTQSPTHLIKTRGQQVTLRCSPKSGHDTVSWYQQALGQGPQFIFQYYEEEERQRGNFPDRFSGHQFPNYSSELNVNALLLGDSALYLCASSQGQGIAEQYFGPGTRLTVT.

This clonotype has more than one count but fewer than ten. The rearrangement joins TRBV30 to TRBJ1-1; a possible D gene is TRBD1 (5 bases). This CDR3 contains 14 residues. Germline V gene data show CDR1 as GTSNPN and CDR2 as SVGIG (reference sequence). Between the trimmed V and J ends, which lost 2 bases and 1 base, there was a span of 11 bases. For the CDR3, the DNA is TGTGCCTGGAGTCGGGAACAGGAGAACACTGAAGCTTTCTTT. Amino acid sequence: CAWSREQENTEAFF.

This clonotype is termed medium-sized. An end of the junction differs from the germline gene, which may be a read error. The J gene is TRBJ2-3, the V gene TRBV5-1; no clear D gene. Germline-derived CDR1 and CDR2 are SGHRS and YFSETQ. CDR3 length equals 12 residues. CDR3 protein: CASSLVTDTQYF. The CDR3 DNA reads TGTGCCAGCAGCTTAGTAACAGATACGCAGTATTTT. Full variable domain (outside the CDR3, taken from reference TRBV5-1 and TRBJ2-3): KAGVTQTPRYLIKTRGQQVTLSCSPISGHRSVSWYQQTPGQGLQFLFEYFSETQRNKGNFPGRFSGRQFSNSRSEMNVSTLELGDSALYLCASSLVTDTQYFGPGTRLTVL.